The clone carrying this T cell receptor beta chain was seen many times. TCRdb processed the 5' RACE reads anew with MiXCR; each CDR3 protein has one entry. The sample lists 500,000 to 650,000 distinct CDR3 sequences, under 8.5% occurring once. The CDR3 totals 13 residues. Germline V gives CDR1 LGHNA, CDR2 YNFKEQ. Trimming pared 0 bases from V and 6 bases from J, leaving 8 bases between. The data were taken from a study of identical twins. The same sample was also used in a study of yellow fever vaccine responses in identical twins.

The sequence was collected from a young woman in good health. The chain recombines TRBV4-2 with TRBJ2-5; D unresolved. The sample was PBMCs. CDR3 sequence: CASSQDRIQTQYF. CDR3 in DNA: TGTGCCAGCAGCCAAGACCGGATCCAGACCCAGTACTTC.